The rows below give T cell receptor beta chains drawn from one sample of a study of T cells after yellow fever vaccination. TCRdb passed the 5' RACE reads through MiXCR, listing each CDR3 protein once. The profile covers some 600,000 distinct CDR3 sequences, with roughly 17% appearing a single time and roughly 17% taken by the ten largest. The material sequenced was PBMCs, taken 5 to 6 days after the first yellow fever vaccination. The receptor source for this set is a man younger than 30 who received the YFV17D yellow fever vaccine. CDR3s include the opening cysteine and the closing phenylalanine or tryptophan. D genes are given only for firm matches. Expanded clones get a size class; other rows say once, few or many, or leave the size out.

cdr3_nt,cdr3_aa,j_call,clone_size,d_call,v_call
TGTGCCAGCAGCGTAAAGGACACTTACACCGGGGAGCTGTTTTTT,CASSVKDTYTGELFF,TRBJ2-2,few,NA,TRBV9
TGTGCCAGCAGGACCGGGACTAGTATATCAGATACGCAGTATTTT,CASRTGTSISDTQYF,TRBJ2-3,few,TRBD2,TRBV12-3/TRBV12-4
TGCGCCAGCAGCCCGTACGACAGCCAAGAGACCCAGTACTTC,CASSPYDSQETQYF,TRBJ2-5,NA,NA,TRBV4-3
TGCAGTGCTAGAGATCTAGGACAGGGTCCTTCCGAGCAGTTCTTC,CSARDLGQGPSEQFF,TRBJ2-1,few,TRBD1,TRBV20-1
TGCGCCAGCAGCGGAGGGGGAACTGGAAACACCATATATTTT,CASSGGGTGNTIYF,TRBJ1-3,few,NA,TRBV5-1
TGTGCCAGCAGCTACGCCGGACAGGGCCCAGGCACAGATACGCAGTATTTT,CASSYAGQGPGTDTQYF,TRBJ2-3,few,TRBD1,TRBV5-4
TGTGCCAGCAGTTCCACGACAGCCGTCATCTACGAGCAGTACTTC,CASSSTTAVIYEQYF,TRBJ2-7,NA,NA,TRBV6-2/TRBV6-3
TGTGCCAGCAGTCCCTCCGGGAGCCTTGTTTCACCCCTCCACTTT,CASSPSGSLVSPLHF,TRBJ1-6,NA,NA,TRBV28
TGTGCCAGCAGGACAGATCTCTCGAGGCGGGAGACCCAGTACTTC,CASRTDLSRRETQYF,TRBJ2-5,NA,NA,TRBV6-2/TRBV6-3
TGTGCCATCAGTGAGTCTCCCGGCAGATTGGGGGACACCGGGGAGCTGTTTTTT,CAISESPGRLGDTGELFF,TRBJ2-2,once,NA,TRBV10-3
TGCGCCAGCAGCTTGGCGCGGAGTGCCACTGAAGCTTTCTTT,CASSLARSATEAFF,TRBJ1-1,NA,NA,TRBV5-1
TGTGCCAGCAGCTTAGTTCTGGGGTCGGAGACCCAGTACTTC,CASSLVLGSETQYF,TRBJ2-5,NA,NA,TRBV7-8
TGTGCCAGCAGTGACTCTAGCGGGGGGATTGAGCAGTTCTTC,CASSDSSGGIEQFF,TRBJ2-1,few,TRBD2,TRBV6-4
TGTGCCAGCAGTTTAGGCGGTAGTAATTACGAGCAGTACTTC,CASSLGGSNYEQYF,TRBJ2-7,NA,NA,TRBV12-3/TRBV12-4
TGTGCCAGCAGCTTAGAGTTTTTGAATCCGAGGCGGTTTAGCAATGAGCAGTTCTTC,CASSLEFLNPRRFSNEQFF,TRBJ2-1,NA,NA,TRBV11-2